A selection of T cell receptor beta chains follows, all from one sample in a study of T cell changes during pregnancy in multiple sclerosis. TCRdb's copy holds only in-frame clones and misses some; the assay was immunoSEQ multiplex PCR. The sample lists about 68,000 clones, less than 95% occurring once. The sequenced sample was peripheral blood, obtained in the third trimester of pregnancy. The source of these receptors is a female donor with multiple sclerosis, enrolled in a pregnancy study. CDR3s include the opening cysteine and the closing phenylalanine or tryptophan. A D gene is named only where the DNA matches it firmly.

V	D	J	length	CDR3
TRBV7-2	.	TRBJ2-1	15	CASSSAGLNYNEQFF
TRBV21-1	.	TRBJ1-3	19	CASSKVRFSGTDPGNTIYF
TRBV5-4	TRBD2	TRBJ2-1	15	CASSLGGSSYNEQFF
TRBV29-1	.	TRBJ2-1	10	CSVDDNEQFF
TRBV11-2	TRBD2	TRBJ2-1	16	CASSFPSGRAENEQFF
TRBV19	.	TRBJ1-3	12	CAVGQIGNTIYF
TRBV5-8	TRBD2	TRBJ2-7	14	CASSLASGAYEQYF
TRBV11-2	TRBD2	TRBJ2-7	14	CASSFAGVTYEQYF
TRBV13	TRBD2	TRBJ2-5	18	CASSPTGTSGRAWETQYF
TRBV5-6	.	TRBJ1-6	14	CASSEPSTPSPLHF
TRBV30	.	TRBJ1-1	10	CAAVNTEAFF
TRBV12-5	TRBD1	TRBJ1-1	13	CAGTAQDNTEAFF
TRBV5-6	TRBD2	TRBJ2-1	16	CASSLEQRGGDNEQFF
TRBV27	TRBD2	TRBJ2-1	15	CASSFTSGVLNEQFF
TRBV7-9	TRBD1	TRBJ2-7	14	CASSQPGQGYEQYF